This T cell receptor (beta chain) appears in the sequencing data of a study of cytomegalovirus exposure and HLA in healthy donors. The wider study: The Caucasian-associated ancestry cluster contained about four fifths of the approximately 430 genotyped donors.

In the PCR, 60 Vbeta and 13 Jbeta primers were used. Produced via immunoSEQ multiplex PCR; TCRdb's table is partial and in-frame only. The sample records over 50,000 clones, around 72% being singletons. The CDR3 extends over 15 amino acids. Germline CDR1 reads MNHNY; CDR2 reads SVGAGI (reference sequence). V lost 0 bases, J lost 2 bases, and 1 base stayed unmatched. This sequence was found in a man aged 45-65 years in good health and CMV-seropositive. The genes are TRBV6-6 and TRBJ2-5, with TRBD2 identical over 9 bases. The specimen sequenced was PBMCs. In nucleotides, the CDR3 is TGTGCCAGCAGTTACTCGGCGGGGGGGCAAGAGACCCAGTACTTC. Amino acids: CASSYSAGGQETQYF.